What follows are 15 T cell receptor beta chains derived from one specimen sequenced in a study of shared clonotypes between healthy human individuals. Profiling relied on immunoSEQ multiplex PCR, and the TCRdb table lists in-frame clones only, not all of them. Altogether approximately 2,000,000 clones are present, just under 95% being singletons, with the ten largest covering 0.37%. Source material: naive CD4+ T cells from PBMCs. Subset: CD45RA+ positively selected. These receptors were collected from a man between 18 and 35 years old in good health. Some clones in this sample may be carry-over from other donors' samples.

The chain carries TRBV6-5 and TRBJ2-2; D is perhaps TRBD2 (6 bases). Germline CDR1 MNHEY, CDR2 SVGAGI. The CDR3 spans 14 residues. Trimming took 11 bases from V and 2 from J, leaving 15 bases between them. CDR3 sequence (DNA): TGTGCCGTAAGAGGGACTCCCAACACCGGGGAGCTGTTTTTT. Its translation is CAVRGTPNTGELFF.

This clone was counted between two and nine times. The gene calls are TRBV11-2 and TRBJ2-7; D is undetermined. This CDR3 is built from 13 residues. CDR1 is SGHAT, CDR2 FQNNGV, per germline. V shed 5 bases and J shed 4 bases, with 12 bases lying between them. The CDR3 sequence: CASSPAPDYEQYF. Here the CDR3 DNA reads TGTGCCAGCAGCCCTGCCCCAGATTACGAGCAGTACTTC.

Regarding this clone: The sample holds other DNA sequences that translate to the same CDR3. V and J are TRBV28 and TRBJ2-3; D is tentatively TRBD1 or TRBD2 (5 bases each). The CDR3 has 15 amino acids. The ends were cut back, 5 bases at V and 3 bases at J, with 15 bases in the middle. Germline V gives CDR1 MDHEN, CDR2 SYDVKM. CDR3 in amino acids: CASSPPGQGTDTQYF. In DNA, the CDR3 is TGTGCCAGCAGTCCCCCGGGGCAGGGAACAGATACGCAGTATTTT.

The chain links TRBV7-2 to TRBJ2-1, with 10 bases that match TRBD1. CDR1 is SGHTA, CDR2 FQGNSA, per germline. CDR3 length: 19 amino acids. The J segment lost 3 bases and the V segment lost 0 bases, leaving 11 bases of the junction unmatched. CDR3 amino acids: CASSLAGTPGTGVYNEQFF. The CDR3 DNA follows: TGTGCCAGCAGCTTAGCAGGAACACCCGGGACAGGGGTCTACAATGAGCAGTTCTTC.

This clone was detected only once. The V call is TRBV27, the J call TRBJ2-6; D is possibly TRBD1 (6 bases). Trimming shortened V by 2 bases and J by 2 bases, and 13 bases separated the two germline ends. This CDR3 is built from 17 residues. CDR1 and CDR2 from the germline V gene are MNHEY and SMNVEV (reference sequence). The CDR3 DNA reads TGTGCCAGCAGTTTAGCAGGGGCTAGCACTGGGGCCAACGTCCTGACTTTC. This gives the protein CASSLAGASTGANVLTF.

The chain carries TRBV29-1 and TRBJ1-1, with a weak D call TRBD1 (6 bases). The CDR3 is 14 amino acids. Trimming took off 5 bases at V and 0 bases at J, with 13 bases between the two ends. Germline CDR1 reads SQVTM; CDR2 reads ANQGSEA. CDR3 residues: CSVQRGAMNTEAFF. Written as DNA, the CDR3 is TGCAGCGTTCAACGGGGGGCAATGAACACTGAAGCTTTCTTT. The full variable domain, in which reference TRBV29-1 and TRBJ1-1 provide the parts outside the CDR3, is SAVISQKPSRDICQRGTSLTIQCQVDSQVTMMFWYRQQPGQSLTLIATANQGSEATYESGFVIDKFPISRPNLTFSTLTVSNMSPEDSSIYLCSVQRGAMNTEAFFGQGTRLTVV.

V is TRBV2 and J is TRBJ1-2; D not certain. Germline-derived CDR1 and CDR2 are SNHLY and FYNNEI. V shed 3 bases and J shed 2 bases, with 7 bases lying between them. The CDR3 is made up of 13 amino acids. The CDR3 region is CASSDESNYGYTF. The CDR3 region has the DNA TGTGCCAGCAGTGATGAGTCAAACTATGGCTACACCTTC.

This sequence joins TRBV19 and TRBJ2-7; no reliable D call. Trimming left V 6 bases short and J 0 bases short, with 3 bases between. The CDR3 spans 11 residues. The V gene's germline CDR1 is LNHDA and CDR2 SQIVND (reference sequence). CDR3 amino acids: CASRNSYEQYF. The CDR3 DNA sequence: TGTGCCAGTAGAAACTCCTACGAGCAGTACTTC.

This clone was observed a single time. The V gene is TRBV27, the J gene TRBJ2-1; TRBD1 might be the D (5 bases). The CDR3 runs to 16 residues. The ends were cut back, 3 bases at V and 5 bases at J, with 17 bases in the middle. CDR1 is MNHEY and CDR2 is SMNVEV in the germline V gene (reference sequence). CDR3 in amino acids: CASSLNLGQGNNEQFF. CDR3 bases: TGTGCCAGCAGTTTGAATTTGGGGCAGGGAAACAATGAGCAGTTCTTC.

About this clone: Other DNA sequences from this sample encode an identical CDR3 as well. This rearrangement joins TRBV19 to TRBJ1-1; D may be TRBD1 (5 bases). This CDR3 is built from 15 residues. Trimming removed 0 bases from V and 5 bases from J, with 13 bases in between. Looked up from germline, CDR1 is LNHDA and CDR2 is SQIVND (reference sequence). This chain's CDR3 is CASSIDQGARTEAFF. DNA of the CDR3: TGTGCCAGTAGTATAGATCAAGGGGCGAGAACTGAAGCTTTCTTT.

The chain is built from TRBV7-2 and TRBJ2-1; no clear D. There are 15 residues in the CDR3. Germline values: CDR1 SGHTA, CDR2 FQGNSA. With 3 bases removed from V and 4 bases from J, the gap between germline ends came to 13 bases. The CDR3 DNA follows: TGTGCCAGCAGCTTCAACGATCCATCATACAATGAGCAGTTCTTC. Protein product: CASSFNDPSYNEQFF. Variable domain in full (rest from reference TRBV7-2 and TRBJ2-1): GAGVSQSPSNKVTEKGKDVELRCDPISGHTALYWYRQSLGQGLEFLIYFQGNSAPDKSGLPSDRFSAERTGGSVSTLTIQRTQQEDSAVYLCASSFNDPSYNEQFFGPGTRLTVL.

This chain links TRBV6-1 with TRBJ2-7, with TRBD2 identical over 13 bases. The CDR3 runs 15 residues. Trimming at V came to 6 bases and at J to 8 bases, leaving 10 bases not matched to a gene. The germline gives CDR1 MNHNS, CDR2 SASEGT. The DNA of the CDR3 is TGTGCCAGCAGGGCATTACTAGCGGGAGGGCCCAAGCAGTACTTC. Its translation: CASRALLAGGPKQYF.

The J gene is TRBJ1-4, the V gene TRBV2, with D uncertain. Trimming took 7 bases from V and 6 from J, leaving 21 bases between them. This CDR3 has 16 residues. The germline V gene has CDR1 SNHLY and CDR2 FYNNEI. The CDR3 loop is CASTRQGSPMYEKLFF. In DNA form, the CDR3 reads TGTGCCAGCACGCGCCAAGGGTCCCCGATGTATGAAAAACTGTTTTTT.

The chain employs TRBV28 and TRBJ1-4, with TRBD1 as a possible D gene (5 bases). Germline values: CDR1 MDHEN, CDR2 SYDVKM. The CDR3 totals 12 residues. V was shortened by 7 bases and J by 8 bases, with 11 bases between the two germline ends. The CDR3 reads CASTGVAEKLFF. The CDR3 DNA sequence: TGTGCCAGCACGGGGGTCGCGGAAAAACTGTTTTTT.

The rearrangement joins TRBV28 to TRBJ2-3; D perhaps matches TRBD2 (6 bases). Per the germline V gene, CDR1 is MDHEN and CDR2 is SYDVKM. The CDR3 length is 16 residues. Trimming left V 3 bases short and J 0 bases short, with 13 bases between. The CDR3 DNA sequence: TGTGCCAGCAGTTTTGGGGGAGGCCTTAGCACAGATACGCAGTATTTT. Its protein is CASSFGGGLSTDTQYF. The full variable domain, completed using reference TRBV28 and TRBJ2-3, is DVKVTQSSRYLVKRTGEKVFLECVQDMDHENMFWYRQDPGLGLRLIYFSYDVKMKEKGDIPEGYSVSREKKERFSLILESASTNQTSMYLCASSFGGGLSTDTQYFGPGTRLTVL.